These 25 T cell receptor beta chains were sequenced from one sample in a study of shared clonotypes between healthy human individuals. Data came from immunoSEQ multiplex PCR; TCRdb stores just in-frame clones and leaves some out. Of some 2.3 million clones listed, approximately 95% are singletons. Source material: naive CD4+ T cells from PBMCs. Documented subset: CD45RA+ positively selected. Every receptor here comes from a man in his late teens or twenties in good health. Some clones in this sample may be carry-over from other donors' samples.

This clone occurred a few times. The rearrangement uses TRBV11-2 and TRBJ1-5; D is uncertain. The CDR3 has 15 residues. CDR1 and CDR2 (germline): SGHAT, FQNNGV. The V gene lost 0 bases and the J gene lost 7 bases, with 13 bases spanning the gap. CDR3 bases: TGTGCCAGCAGCTTAGATCCACGGGGAGGCCAGCCCCAGCATTTT. Translation gives CASSLDPRGGQPQHF.

This clone was seen more than once but under ten times. At the DNA level, this CDR3 is encoded by other sequences in the same sample as well. The V gene is TRBV18, the J gene TRBJ1-3; the D gene is possibly TRBD1 (5 bases). V was clipped by 2 bases and J by 1 base, with 6 bases between them. The CDR3 has 14 amino acids. The germline CDR1 and CDR2 sequences are KGHSH and LQKENI. This chain's CDR3 is CASSPGGSGNTIYF. CDR3 nucleotide sequence: TGTGCCAGCTCACCAGGGGGTTCTGGAAACACCATATATTTT. Using reference TRBV18 and TRBJ1-3 for the parts outside the CDR3, the full variable domain is NAGVMQNPRHLVRRRGQEARLRCSPMKGHSHVYWYRQLPEEGLKFMVYLQKENIIDESGMPKERFSAEFPKEGPSILRIQQVVRGDSAAYFCASSPGGSGNTIYFGEGSWLTVV.

The rearrangement joins TRBV5-1 to TRBJ1-1; 7 positions match TRBD1. This CDR3 is 16 amino acids long. Germline V gene sequence: CDR1 SGHRS, CDR2 YFSETQ. The trim removed 3 bases at V and 0 bases at J, leaving 8 bases unmatched. CDR3 residues: CASSSGGTAMNTEAFF. CDR3 bases: TGCGCCAGCAGCTCAGGGGGGACAGCTATGAACACTGAAGCTTTCTTT.

The genes are TRBV4-3 and TRBJ2-1; 7 nucleotides match TRBD2. Losses at the gene ends were 1 base for V and 0 bases for J; bases not matched to a gene: 6. CDR1 and CDR2 from the germline V gene are LGHNA and YSLEER. CDR3 length equals 17 residues. The CDR3 is CASSQGLAASSYNEQFF. CDR3 in DNA: TGCGCCAGCAGCCAAGGGCTAGCGGCTAGCTCCTACAATGAGCAGTTCTTC.

This chain links TRBV4-3 with TRBJ1-4; TRBD1 is a possible D gene (6 bases). The CDR3 covers 17 residues. The V end lost 2 bases, the J end lost 2 bases, and 15 bases lay between the germline ends. Germline CDR1 reads LGHNA; CDR2 reads YSLEER. The CDR3 region is CASSQLTGTYTNEKLFF. The CDR3, as DNA: TGCGCCAGCAGCCAACTCACCGGGACATATACTAATGAAAAACTGTTTTTT.

This chain connects TRBV28 to TRBJ2-1; 10 nucleotides align to TRBD1. The CDR3 has 16 residues. Losses at the gene ends were 7 bases for V and 9 bases for J; bases not matched to a gene: 15. CDR1 and CDR2 (germline): MDHEN, SYDVKM. CDR3 in amino acids: CASTRPRGQGEGEQFF. In DNA, the CDR3 is TGTGCCAGCACTCGCCCCCGCGGACAGGGGGAAGGTGAGCAGTTCTTC.

Details on this clone: This sample also contains other DNA sequences that code for the same CDR3. The chain uses TRBV5-1 and TRBJ1-2, with no clear D. CDR1 is SGHRS and CDR2 is YFSETQ in the germline V gene. The V gene lost 8 bases and the J gene lost 2 bases, with 13 bases spanning the gap. This CDR3 has 13 residues. The CDR3 is CASGPGENYGYTF. The CDR3 DNA is TGCGCCAGTGGGCCCGGGGAGAACTATGGCTACACCTTC.

This chain uses TRBV11-2 with TRBJ2-2; TRBD2 aligns across 8 bases. Germline loops: CDR1 SGHAT, CDR2 FQNNGV. The CDR3 contains 19 residues. Unmatched junction bases numbered 15, after V lost 1 base and J lost 5 bases. The DNA for the CDR3 is TGTGCCAGCAGCTTAGGCGTTTTGGTTGACATAGCGGGGACCGGGGAGCTGTTTTTT. Its protein product is CASSLGVLVDIAGTGELFF. Combining the CDR3 with reference TRBV11-2 and TRBJ2-2 gives the whole variable domain EAGVAQSPRYKIIEKRQSVAFWCNPISGHATLYWYQQILGQGPKLLIQFQNNGVVDDSQLPKDRFSAERLKGVDSTLKIQPAKLEDSAVYLCASSLGVLVDIAGTGELFFGEGSRLTVL.

About this clone itself: The same CDR3 arises from other DNA sequences in this sample as well. The chain has TRBV18 and TRBJ2-3; D not certain. There are 14 residues in the CDR3. From germline, CDR1 is KGHSH and CDR2 LQKENI. Trimming left V 1 base short and J 2 bases short, with 7 bases between. This CDR3 reads CASSPQGFTDTQYF. In DNA form, the CDR3 reads TGTGCCAGCTCACCACAAGGTTTCACAGATACGCAGTATTTT.

The V call is TRBV14, the J call TRBJ2-7, with 13 bases lining up with TRBD2. This CDR3 contains 16 residues. CDR1 is SGHDN, CDR2 FVKESK, per germline. Germline trimming cut 0 bases from V and 4 bases from J; bases unmatched to any gene: 3. The CDR3 region is CASSQDGTSGIYEQYF. CDR3 nucleotides: TGTGCCAGCAGCCAAGACGGGACTAGCGGGATTTACGAGCAGTACTTC.

As concerns this clone: This sample also contains other DNA sequences that code for the same CDR3. The V and J genes are TRBV5-1 and TRBJ2-3; TRBD1 aligns across 9 bases. Germline V gene lookup returns CDR1 SGHRS and CDR2 YFSETQ. The CDR3 sequence is 15 residues long. J was trimmed by 0 bases and V by 4 bases; bases with no gene match: 3. The chain's CDR3 is CASSLQGASTDTQYF. The CDR3 DNA reads TGCGCCAGCAGCCTACAGGGGGCCAGCACAGATACGCAGTATTTT.

The chain employs TRBV30 and TRBJ2-5, with TRBD1 identical over 9 bases. Germline-derived CDR1 and CDR2 are GTSNPN and SVGIG (reference sequence). Germline trimming cut 1 base from V and 4 bases from J; bases unmatched to any gene: 1. There are 13 residues in the CDR3. CDR3 protein: CAWSGQGGETQYF. The CDR3 nucleotides read TGTGCCTGGAGTGGACAGGGGGGAGAGACCCAGTACTTC.

The chain couples TRBV4-2 to TRBJ2-4; 9 bases fit TRBD1. Germline V gene data show CDR1 as LGHNA and CDR2 as YNFKEQ. The CDR3 has 15 amino acids. J lost 13 bases, V lost 1 base, and 11 bases had no gene match. The chain's CDR3 is CASSQVRDRVPPQYF. In DNA, the CDR3 is TGTGCCAGCAGCCAAGTCCGGGACAGGGTCCCACCCCAGTACTTC.

This chain joins TRBV7-2 and TRBJ2-1, with 9 bases aligning to TRBD2. V dropped 1 base and J dropped 0; count of bases not matched to a gene: 7. Germline V lookup: CDR1 SGHTA, CDR2 FQGNSA. The CDR3 contains 18 residues. The CDR3 region has the DNA TGTGCCAGCAGCTTAGACTTAGCGGGAGATCGCTCCTACAATGAGCAGTTCTTC. It specifies CASSLDLAGDRSYNEQFF.

The chain employs TRBV11-1 and TRBJ2-1; D is unresolved. Germline CDR1 SGHAT, CDR2 FQDESV (reference sequence). This CDR3 comprises 12 residues. Trimming stripped 5 bases from V and 12 bases from J, with 14 bases between. This chain's CDR3 is CASSPPGSGQFF. The CDR3 DNA follows: TGTGCCAGCAGCCCCCCCGGGTCGGGGCAGTTCTTC.

This clone was detected only a few times. This CDR3 is CASGTVSGLFF. As DNA, the CDR3 is TGTGCCAGCGGTACAGTTTCGGGGCTGTTTTTT. The V call is TRBV21-1, the J call TRBJ1-4. TRBV21-1 is listed as a pseudogene. The CDR3 contains 11 residues.

As DNA, the CDR3 is TGTGCCAGCAGCGGGACTAGCGTTTCCGAGCAGTACTTC. It codes for CASSGTSVSEQYF. The chain couples TRBV7-2 to TRBJ2-7, with 10 bases lining up with TRBD2. CDR1 and CDR2 from the germline V gene are SGHTA and FQGNSA. This CDR3 is built from 13 residues. Unmatched junction bases numbered 4, after V lost 5 bases and J lost 6 bases.

In its sample, this clone was seen once. Its ends do not fully match the called genes, so a read error is possible. The chain uses TRBV25-1 and TRBJ2-7; 8 bases map to TRBD1. Germline V lookup: CDR1 MGHDK, CDR2 SYGVNS. The CDR3 consists of 11 residues. In DNA form, the CDR3 reads TGTGCCAGCAGTGATGGACAGGGCGCGGACTTC. Translating gives CASSDGQGADF.

The rearrangement links TRBV19 to TRBJ1-1, with 9 bases identical to TRBD1. Germline V gene data show CDR1 as LNHDA and CDR2 as SQIVND (reference sequence). This CDR3 has 15 residues. V lost 10 bases and J lost 0; bases outside the gene matches: 9. CDR3 nucleotides: TGTGCCATCAGAGACAGGGGGGCGATGAACACTGAAGCTTTCTTT. Residues: CAIRDRGAMNTEAFF. The complete variable domain, with remaining parts taken from reference TRBV19 and TRBJ1-1, reads DGGITQSPKYLFRKEGQNVTLSCEQNLNHDAMYWYRQDPGQGLRLIYYSQIVNDFQKGDIAEGYSVSREKKESFPLTVTSAQKNPTAFYLCAIRDRGAMNTEAFFGQGTRLTVV.

The CDR3 DNA reads TGTGCCAGCAGTTTAAGGATGAGGGGCCTTACGCAAGAGACCCAGTACTTC. Its translation: CASSLRMRGLTQETQYF. This sequence joins TRBV27 and TRBJ2-5; D possibly matches TRBD1 or TRBD2 (5 bases each). This CDR3 comprises 17 residues. V lost 2 bases to trimming and J lost 2 bases, with 18 bases between them. Germline V gene sequence: CDR1 MNHEY, CDR2 SMNVEV (reference sequence).

This chain connects TRBV6-5 to TRBJ2-7; tentative D call: TRBD1 (7 bases). V lost 4 bases and J lost 6, with 16 bases in between. Germline CDR1 is MNHEY and CDR2 is SVGAGI. CDR3 length: 14 residues. CDR3 sequence reads: CASSSQTGRSEQYF. The CDR3 DNA follows: TGTGCCAGCAGTTCACAGACAGGGAGGTCCGAGCAGTACTTC.

The genes are TRBV15 and TRBJ2-1; D gene unclear. The germline gives CDR1 LNHNV, CDR2 YYDKDF (reference sequence). V was cut by 0 bases and J by 4 bases, with 13 bases left in between. The CDR3 sequence is 16 residues long. CDR3: CATSRDRQPLYNEQFF. The CDR3 coding sequence is TGTGCCACCAGCAGAGATCGCCAGCCCTTATACAATGAGCAGTTCTTC.

V and J are TRBV7-9 and TRBJ2-1; the match to TRBD2 covers 12 bases. CDR1 is SEHNR and CDR2 is FQNEAQ in the germline V gene (reference sequence). The CDR3 runs 18 residues. The J segment lost 4 bases and the V segment lost 0 bases, leaving 7 bases of the junction unmatched. The CDR3 spells CASSLARLAGGPYNEQFF. CDR3 bases: TGTGCCAGCAGCTTAGCGAGGCTAGCGGGAGGGCCTTACAATGAGCAGTTCTTC.

The CDR3 bases are TGCGCCAGCAGCCAAGATGTCAGGGTCCCGTACGAGCAGTACTTC. It codes for CASSQDVRVPYEQYF. The gene calls are TRBV4-3 and TRBJ2-7, with D possibly TRBD1 on 5 matching bases. This CDR3 is built from 15 residues. Deletions cut 0 bases from V and 4 bases from J, with 13 bases between. Germline values: CDR1 LGHNA, CDR2 YSLEER.

This sequence joins TRBV19 and TRBJ1-6, with 10 positions matching TRBD1. Trimming at V came to 7 bases and at J to 0 bases, leaving 3 bases not matched to a gene. There are 16 residues in the CDR3. Germline loops: CDR1 LNHDA, CDR2 SQIVND (reference sequence). The CDR3 loop is CASKDRGSSYNSPLHF. In DNA form, the CDR3 reads TGTGCCAGTAAGGACAGGGGGAGCTCCTATAATTCACCCCTCCACTTT.